This T cell receptor (beta chain) stems from a study of PD-1 blockade in mismatch repair-deficient tumors. Study at large: Patients had approximately 12 mismatch repair-deficient cancer types, all previously treated and progressing. Study-wide results and limits: After pembrolizumab, tumor-resident clones rose rapidly, then generally contracted before radiologic responses.

Details on this clone: The antigen is not known.

Some clones are missing from TCRdb's copy, which holds only in-frame ones; the method was immunoSEQ multiplex PCR. The table lists about 25,000 clones, 70% to 85% of them singletons. The CDR3 sequence is 15 residues long. J was trimmed by 6 bases and V by 4 bases; bases with no gene match: 6. From germline, CDR1 is MNHEY and CDR2 SMNVEV (reference sequence). Every patient had mismatch repair deficiency by PCR or immunohistochemistry. TCR sequencing covered three patients who responded to pembrolizumab. The specimen comprised PBMCs, sampled before pembrolizumab treatment. The V call is TRBV27, the J call TRBJ1-5; 10 bases map to TRBD1. This sequence originates from an adult with mismatch repair-deficient cancer. Written as DNA, the CDR3 is TGTGCCAGCAGTTCGTTGACAGGGGGCGTTCAGCCCCAGCATTTT. Translating gives CASSSLTGGVQPQHF.